This passage covers 4 T cell receptor beta chains from one sample sequenced in a study of blood T cell repertoires in COVID-19. Produced via immunoSEQ multiplex PCR; TCRdb's table is partial and in-frame only. The sample records just under 150,000 clones, approximately 89% being singletons. The sample taken for sequencing was peripheral blood. The receptor source for this set is a human donor in a cohort sampled during active COVID-19.

This chain links TRBV9 with TRBJ2-1; the match to TRBD2 covers 10 bases. CDR3 length equals 15 residues. CDR1 SGDLS and CDR2 YYNGEE come from the germline V gene. J lost 4 bases, V lost 3 bases, and 4 bases had no gene match. Written as DNA, the CDR3 is TGTGCCAGCAGCGGGCAGCGGGGGGGTTACAATGAGCAGTTCTTC. Its protein is CASSGQRGGYNEQFF.

V and J are TRBV7-9 and TRBJ2-5; TRBD1 agrees at 7 bases. The CDR3 extends over 14 amino acids. Germline lookup yields CDR1 SEHNR and CDR2 FQNEAQ (reference sequence). V was clipped by 5 bases and J by 1 base; unmatched bases: 4. The CDR3 sequence: CASSDWTGQETQYF. Written as DNA, the CDR3 is TGTGCCAGCAGCGACTGGACAGGCCAAGAGACCCAGTACTTC.

This clone has more than one count but fewer than ten. The rearrangement joins TRBV30 to TRBJ1-2; D remains ambiguous. The CDR3 totals 11 residues. The V gene lost 0 bases and the J gene lost 8 bases, with 7 bases spanning the gap. Germline V gene lookup returns CDR1 GTSNPN and CDR2 SVGIG (reference sequence). As DNA, the CDR3 is TGTGCCTGGAGTGTACTTAACGGCTACACCTTC. Amino acids: CAWSVLNGYTF.

Only a few counts were recorded for this clone. The chain joins TRBV12-3 or TRBV12-4 to TRBJ1-5; 8 bases are shared with TRBD1. The CDR3 has 12 residues. Trimming removed 8 bases from V and 7 bases from J; junction bases left unmatched: 4. The CDR3 here is CASRTGYQPQHF. CDR3 DNA sequence: TGTGCCAGCCGGACAGGGTACCAGCCCCAGCATTTT.